This TCR beta chain was identified in a study of response to subunit inactivated influenza vaccine (dated by TCRdb to between 2018 and 2020). Describing the broader study: Deep quantitative profiling of the T cell receptor repertoire was used in the study to follow responses to a trivalent subunit inactivated influenza vaccine. Overall results and qualifications from the work: The authors suggested that each seasonal influenza vaccination may recruit only a limited number of new T cells.

As to this clonotype: The antigen this receptor binds is unknown. Base qualities are not provided; no much larger clone lies one nucleotide away.

Library method: RT-PCR. Reads for this sample came from an Illumina HiSeq 2500. In TCRdb, the public reads were trimmed at Q25 with fastp and aligned with MiXCR, with productive beta chains retained. All rows with the same CDR3 protein become a single entry with the most common DNA and genes. This sample gives some 540,000 distinct CDR3 sequences in total; less than 25% of them show up just once. The ten largest clones add up to 2.5% to 3.5% of the sample. From the cysteine up to the phenylalanine, the CDR3 has a length of 15 residues. The entry retains the CDR3 DNA only, 45 bases that are in frame from base 1. V loses 4 bases at its end and J loses 1 base; junction bases beyond the gene matches: 3. As encoded in the germline V gene, CDR1 is SGHTA while CDR2 is FQGNSA. These data are also associated with another study on T cells expressing NK-cell markers. As that second paper reports: TCR beta cDNA libraries were prepared using 5'RACE template switching, which introduced a universal primer site and unique molecular identifiers. TCR beta-chain repertoires were profiled in sorted CD3+CD56+NKG2C+, CD3+CD56+NKG2C- and CD3+CD56-NKG2C+ T-cell subsets from about 8 donors. Among the eight sequenced donors, only one was HCMV-seronegative, while the other seven were HCMV-seropositive. To restrict sorting to alphabetaTCR-expressing T cells, an anti-gammadeltaTCR antibody was added in several experiments. In more than five donors, the dominant CD3+CD56+NKG2C+ clonotypes ranked among the top 10 CD8+ clonotypes, making up roughly 1.0-7.5% of CD8+ T cells. Those dominant clonotypes were again the most abundant among CD3+CD56-NKG2C+ cells in several donors, at about 28.3-60.1%. Whether the expanded NKG2C-expressing T cell clones were specific for HCMV antigens was left unclear. The eight sequenced donors were randomly selected healthy volunteers, three men and five women. A commercial ELISA kit detecting HCMV-specific IgG in serum was used to determine HCMV serostatus. Ficoll density gradient centrifugation was used to isolate peripheral blood mononuclear cells from blood. CD4+ and CD8+ T cells were isolated from PBMC by magnetic immunoseparation with Miltenyi isolation kits. Priming for cDNA synthesis came from the TCR beta constant segment, and two successive PCR amplification steps followed. Sequencing of the libraries produced 2 x 150 bp reads on Illumina HiSeq 2000/2500, MiSeq or NextSeq. Reads were demultiplexed and grouped by UMI with MIGEC, and clonotypes were assembled and quantified with MiTCR. Only TCR cDNA sequences supported by at least two reads were kept to exclude erroneous sequences. The tcR package was used for downstream repertoire analysis, and clonotypes were matched between fractions using CDR3 nucleotide sequence together with V segment. VDJmatch was used to annotate antigen specificity against VDJdb, with one amino acid substitution allowed in CDR3.

This TCR derives from a middle-aged man who received an inactivated influenza vaccine. Donor details come from another sample of the same person, matched by shared clones. Here the sequenced sample was CD4+ T cells sorted from PBMCs, taken 11 to 12 days after vaccination. This chain joins TRBV7-2 to TRBJ2-3; the junction holds 9 bases that match TRBD1. The sequenced DNA: TGTGCCAGCAGCTCCTGGACAGGGGGCACAGATACGCAGTATTTT. The resulting protein is CASSSWTGGTDTQYF.